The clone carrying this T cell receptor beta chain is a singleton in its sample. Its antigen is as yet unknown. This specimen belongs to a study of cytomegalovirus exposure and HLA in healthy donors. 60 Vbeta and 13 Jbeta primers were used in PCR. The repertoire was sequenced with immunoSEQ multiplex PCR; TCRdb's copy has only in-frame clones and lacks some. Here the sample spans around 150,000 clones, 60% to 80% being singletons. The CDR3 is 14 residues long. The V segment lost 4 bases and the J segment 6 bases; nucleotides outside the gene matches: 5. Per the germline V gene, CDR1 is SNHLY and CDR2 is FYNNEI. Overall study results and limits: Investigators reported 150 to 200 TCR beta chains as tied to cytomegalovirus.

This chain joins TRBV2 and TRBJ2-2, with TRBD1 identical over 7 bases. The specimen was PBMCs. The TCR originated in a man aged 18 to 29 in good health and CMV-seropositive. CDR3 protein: CASSGQDRSGELFF. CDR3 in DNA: TGTGCCAGCAGTGGCCAGGACAGGTCCGGGGAGCTGTTTTTT.